The sequence of this T cell receptor (beta chain) was determined in a study of shared clonotypes between healthy human individuals. Study conclusions and caveats: Relative to their counterparts shared across all four donors, non-shared clonotypes exhibited diminished generation probabilities.

CD45RO-negative cells were positively selected for CCR7, leaving out terminally differentiated effector memory CD45RA+ cells. At the deep level, the assay was run. Replicate PCRs for sorted subsets used approximately 220 ng DNA; this equaled 33,000 or so T cell genomes. Profiled with immunoSEQ multiplex PCR; TCRdb holds only in-frame clones, not every one. Here the sample spans millions of clones, approximately 95% being singletons. As concerns this clone: The target antigen is unknown.

Germline loops: CDR1 GTSNPN, CDR2 SVGIG (reference sequence). The CDR3 spans 12 residues. The V gene lost 0 bases and the J gene lost 5 bases, with 8 bases spanning the gap. What was sequenced was naive CD8+ T cells sorted from blood. The chain has TRBV30 and TRBJ2-7; D ambiguous. The sequence was collected from a man between 18 and 29 years old in good health. The CDR3 is CAWSVIGNEQYF. The CDR3 nucleotides are TGTGCCTGGAGTGTAATAGGGAACGAGCAGTACTTC.